The entry below describes one TCR beta chain. This sample was included in a study of T cell changes during pregnancy in multiple sclerosis. The CDR3 consists of 16 residues. Germline V gives CDR1 SGDLS, CDR2 YYNGEE. Trimming cost V 0 bases and J 1 base, with 11 bases left between them. This table comes from immunoSEQ multiplex PCR, and its TCRdb copy is limited to in-frame clones, with some not included. Here the sample spans about 70,000 clones, roughly 94% being singletons. The gene calls are TRBV9 and TRBJ2-1; a weak D match, TRBD1 (6 bases). The sample was peripheral blood, taken in the third trimester of pregnancy. The TCR was taken from a female donor with multiple sclerosis, enrolled in a pregnancy study. For the CDR3, the DNA is TGTGCCAGCAGCGTAGTGGGGGCAGTTTCCTACAATGAGCAGTTCTTC. Translating gives CASSVVGAVSYNEQFF.